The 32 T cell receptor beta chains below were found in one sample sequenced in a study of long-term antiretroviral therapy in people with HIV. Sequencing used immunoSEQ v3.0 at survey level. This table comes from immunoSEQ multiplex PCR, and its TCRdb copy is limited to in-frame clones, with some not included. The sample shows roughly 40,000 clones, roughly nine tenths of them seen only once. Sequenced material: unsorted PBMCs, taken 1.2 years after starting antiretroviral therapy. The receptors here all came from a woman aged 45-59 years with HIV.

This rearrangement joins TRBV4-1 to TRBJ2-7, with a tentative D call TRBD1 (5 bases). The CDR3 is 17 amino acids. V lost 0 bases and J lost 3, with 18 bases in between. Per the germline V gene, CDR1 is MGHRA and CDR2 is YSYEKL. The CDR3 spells CASSQEGLLQGFYEQYF. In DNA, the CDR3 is TGCGCCAGCAGCCAAGAAGGGCTTCTCCAGGGTTTCTACGAGCAGTACTTC.

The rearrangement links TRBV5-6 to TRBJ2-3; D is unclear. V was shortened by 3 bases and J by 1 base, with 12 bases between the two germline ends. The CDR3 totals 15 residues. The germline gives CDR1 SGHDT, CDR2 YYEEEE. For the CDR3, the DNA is TGTGCCAGCAGCTCACGACCAAGGGGCACAGATACGCAGTATTTT. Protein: CASSSRPRGTDTQYF.

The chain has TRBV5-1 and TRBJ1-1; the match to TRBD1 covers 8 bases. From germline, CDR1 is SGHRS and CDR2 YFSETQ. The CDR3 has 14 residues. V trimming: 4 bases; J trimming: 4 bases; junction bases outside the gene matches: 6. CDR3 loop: CASSRTDRGTEAFF. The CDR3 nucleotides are TGCGCCAGCAGCCGGACCGACAGGGGCACTGAAGCTTTCTTT.

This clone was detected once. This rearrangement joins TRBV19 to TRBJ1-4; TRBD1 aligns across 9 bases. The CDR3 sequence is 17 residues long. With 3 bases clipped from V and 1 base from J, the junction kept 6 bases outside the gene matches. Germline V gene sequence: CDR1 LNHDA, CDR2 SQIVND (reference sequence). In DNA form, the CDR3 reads TGTGCCAGTAGTATCAGGGACAGGGTGGGAACTAATGAAAAACTGTTTTTT. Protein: CASSIRDRVGTNEKLFF. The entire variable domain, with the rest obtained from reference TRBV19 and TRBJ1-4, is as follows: DGGITQSPKYLFRKEGQNVTLSCEQNLNHDAMYWYRQDPGQGLRLIYYSQIVNDFQKGDIAEGYSVSREKKESFPLTVTSAQKNPTAFYLCASSIRDRVGTNEKLFFGSGTQLSVL.

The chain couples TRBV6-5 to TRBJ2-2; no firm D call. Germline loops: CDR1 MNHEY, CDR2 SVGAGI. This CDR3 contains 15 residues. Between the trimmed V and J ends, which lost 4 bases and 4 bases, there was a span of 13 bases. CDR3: CASSSPPVSTGELFF. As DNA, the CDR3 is TGTGCCAGCAGTTCCCCTCCGGTTAGCACCGGGGAGCTGTTTTTT.

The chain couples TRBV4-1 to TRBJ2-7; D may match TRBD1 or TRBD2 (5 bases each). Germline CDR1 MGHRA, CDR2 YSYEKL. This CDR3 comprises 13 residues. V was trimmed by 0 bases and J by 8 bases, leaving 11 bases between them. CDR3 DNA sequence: TGCGCCAGCAGCCAAGATGGGGGTGGCAAGCAGTACTTC. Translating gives CASSQDGGGKQYF.

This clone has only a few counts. CDR3 residues: CSGTGGLGGELFF. The CDR3, as DNA: TGCAGCGGGACAGGGGGCTTGGGCGGGGAGCTGTTTTTT. The chain combines TRBV29-1 with TRBJ2-2, with TRBD1 matching over 11 bases. This CDR3 is 13 amino acids long. V was pared by 7 bases and J by 7 bases, with 5 bases of the junction left unmatched. CDR1 is SQVTM and CDR2 is ANQGSEA in the germline V gene.

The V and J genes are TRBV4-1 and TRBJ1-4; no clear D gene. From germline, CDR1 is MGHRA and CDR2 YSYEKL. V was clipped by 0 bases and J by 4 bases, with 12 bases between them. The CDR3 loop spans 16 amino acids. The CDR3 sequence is CASSQDSRTFNEKLFF. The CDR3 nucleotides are TGCGCCAGCAGCCAAGATTCCCGGACTTTTAATGAAAAACTGTTTTTT.

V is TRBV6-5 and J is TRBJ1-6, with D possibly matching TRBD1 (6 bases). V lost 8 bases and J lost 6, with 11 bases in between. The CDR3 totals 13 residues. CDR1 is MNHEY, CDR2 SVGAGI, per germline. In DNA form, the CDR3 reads TGTGCCAGCGGGTACAGGGCTAATTCACCCCTCCACTTT. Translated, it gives CASGYRANSPLHF.

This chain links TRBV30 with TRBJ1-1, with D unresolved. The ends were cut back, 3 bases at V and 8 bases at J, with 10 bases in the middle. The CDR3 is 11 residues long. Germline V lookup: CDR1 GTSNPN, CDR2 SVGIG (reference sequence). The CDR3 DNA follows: TGTGCCTGGAGGTCCCCCGGGGAAGCTTTCTTT. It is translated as CAWRSPGEAFF.

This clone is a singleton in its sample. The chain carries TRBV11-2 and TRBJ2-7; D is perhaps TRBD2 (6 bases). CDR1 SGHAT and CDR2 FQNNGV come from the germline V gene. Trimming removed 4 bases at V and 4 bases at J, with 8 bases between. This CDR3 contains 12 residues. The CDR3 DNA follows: TGTGCCAGCAGCTCGGGAGTATACGAGCAGTACTTC. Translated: CASSSGVYEQYF.

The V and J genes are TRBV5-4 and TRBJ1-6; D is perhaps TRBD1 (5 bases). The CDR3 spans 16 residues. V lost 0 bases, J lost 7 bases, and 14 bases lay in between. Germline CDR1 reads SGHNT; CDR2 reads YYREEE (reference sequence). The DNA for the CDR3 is TGTGCCAGCAGCTTGGTCGCGGGGCGCTCAAATTCACCCCTCCACTTT. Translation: CASSLVAGRSNSPLHF. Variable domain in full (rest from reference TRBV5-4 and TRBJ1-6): ETGVTQSPTHLIKTRGQQVTLRCSSQSGHNTVSWYQQALGQGPQFIFQYYREEENGRGNFPPRFSGLQFPNYSSELNVNALELDDSALYLCASSLVAGRSNSPLHFGNGTRLTVT.

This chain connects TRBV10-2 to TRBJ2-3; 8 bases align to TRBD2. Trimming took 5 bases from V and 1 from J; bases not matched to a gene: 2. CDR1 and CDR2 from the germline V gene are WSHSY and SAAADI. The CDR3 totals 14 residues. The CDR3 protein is CASSPTSGTDTQYF. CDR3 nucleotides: TGCGCCAGCAGTCCGACTAGCGGCACAGATACGCAGTATTTT.

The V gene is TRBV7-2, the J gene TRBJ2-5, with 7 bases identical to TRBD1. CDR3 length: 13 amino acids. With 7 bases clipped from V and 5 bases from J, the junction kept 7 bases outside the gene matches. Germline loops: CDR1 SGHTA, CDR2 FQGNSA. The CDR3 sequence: CASTRGGSETQYF. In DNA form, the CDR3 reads TGTGCCAGCACCCGAGGGGGCTCGGAGACCCAGTACTTC.

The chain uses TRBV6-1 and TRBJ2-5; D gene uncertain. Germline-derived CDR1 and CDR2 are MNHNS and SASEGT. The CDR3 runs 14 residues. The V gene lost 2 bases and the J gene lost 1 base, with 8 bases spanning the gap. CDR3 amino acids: CASSESIVQETQYF. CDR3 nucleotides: TGTGCCAGCAGTGAATCGATAGTCCAAGAGACCCAGTACTTC.

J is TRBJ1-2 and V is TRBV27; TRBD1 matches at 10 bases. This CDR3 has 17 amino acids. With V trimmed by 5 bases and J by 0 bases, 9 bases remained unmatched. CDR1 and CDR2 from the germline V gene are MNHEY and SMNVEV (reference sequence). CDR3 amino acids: CASSPHTGTGANYGYTF. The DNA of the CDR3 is TGTGCCAGCAGTCCACATACCGGGACAGGGGCTAACTATGGCTACACCTTC.

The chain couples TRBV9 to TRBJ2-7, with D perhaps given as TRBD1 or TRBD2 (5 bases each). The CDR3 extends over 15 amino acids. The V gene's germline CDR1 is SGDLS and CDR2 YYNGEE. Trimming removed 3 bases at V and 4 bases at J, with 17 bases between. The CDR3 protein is CASSASGTQFYEQYF. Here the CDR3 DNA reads TGTGCCAGCAGCGCTTCCGGGACGCAATTTTACGAGCAGTACTTC. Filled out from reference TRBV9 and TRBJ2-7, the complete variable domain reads DSGVTQTPKHLITATGQRVTLRCSPRSGDLSVYWYQQSLDQGLQFLIQYYNGEERAKGNILERFSAQQFPDLHSELNLSSLELGDSALYFCASSASGTQFYEQYFGPGTRLTVT.

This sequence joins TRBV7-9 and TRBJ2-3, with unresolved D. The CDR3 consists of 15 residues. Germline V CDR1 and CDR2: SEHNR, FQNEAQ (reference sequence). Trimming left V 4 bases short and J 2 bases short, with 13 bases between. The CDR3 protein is CASSWAPSPTDTQYF. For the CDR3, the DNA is TGTGCCAGCAGCTGGGCCCCGTCCCCCACAGATACGCAGTATTTT. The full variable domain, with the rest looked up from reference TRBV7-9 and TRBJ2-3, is DTGVSQNPRHKITKRGQNVTFRCDPISEHNRLYWYRQTLGQGPEFLTYFQNEAQLEKSRLLSDRFSAERPKGSFSTLEIQRTEQGDSAMYLCASSWAPSPTDTQYFGPGTRLTVL.

CDR3 amino acids: CASSLARGGRPAYNSPLHF. CDR3 nucleotide sequence: TGTGCCAGCAGCTTAGCCCGAGGGGGGAGGCCCGCCTATAATTCACCCCTCCACTTT. This sequence joins TRBV11-2 and TRBJ1-6, with D perhaps matching TRBD1 (6 bases). V shed 1 base and J shed 2 bases, with 18 bases lying between them. This CDR3 has 19 residues. The germline V gene has CDR1 SGHAT and CDR2 FQNNGV.

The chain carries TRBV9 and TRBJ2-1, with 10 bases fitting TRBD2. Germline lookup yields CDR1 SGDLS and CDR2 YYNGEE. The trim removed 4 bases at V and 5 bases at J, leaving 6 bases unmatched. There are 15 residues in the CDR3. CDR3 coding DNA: TGTGCCAGCAGCTTCGGACTAGCGGATCACAATGAGCAGTTCTTC. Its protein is CASSFGLADHNEQFF.

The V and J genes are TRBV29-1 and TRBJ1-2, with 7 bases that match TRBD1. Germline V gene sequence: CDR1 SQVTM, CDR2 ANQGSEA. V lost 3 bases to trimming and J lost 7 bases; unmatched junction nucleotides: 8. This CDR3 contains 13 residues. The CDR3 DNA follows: TGCAGCGTTGACTTGGACAGGAAGGGTGGCTACACCTTC. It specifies CSVDLDRKGGYTF.

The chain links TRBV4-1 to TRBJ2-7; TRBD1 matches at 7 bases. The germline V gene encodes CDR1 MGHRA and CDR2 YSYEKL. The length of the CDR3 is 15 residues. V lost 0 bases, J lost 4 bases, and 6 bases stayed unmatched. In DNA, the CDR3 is TGCGCCAGCAGCCAAGAATACAGGGGTCTGTACGAGCAGTACTTC. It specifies CASSQEYRGLYEQYF.

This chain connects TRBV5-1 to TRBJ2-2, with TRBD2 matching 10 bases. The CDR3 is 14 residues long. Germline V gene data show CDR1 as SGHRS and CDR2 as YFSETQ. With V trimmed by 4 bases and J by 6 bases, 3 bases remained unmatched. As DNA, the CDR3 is TGCGCCAGCAGCCTAGCGGGGGAGTCCGGGGAGCTGTTTTTT. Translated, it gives CASSLAGESGELFF.

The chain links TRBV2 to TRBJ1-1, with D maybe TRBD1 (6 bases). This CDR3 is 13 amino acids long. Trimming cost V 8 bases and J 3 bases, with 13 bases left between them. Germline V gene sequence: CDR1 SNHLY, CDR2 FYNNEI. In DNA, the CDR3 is TGTGCCAGCTCAGGGGAAACTCACACTGAAGCTTTCTTT. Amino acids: CASSGETHTEAFF.

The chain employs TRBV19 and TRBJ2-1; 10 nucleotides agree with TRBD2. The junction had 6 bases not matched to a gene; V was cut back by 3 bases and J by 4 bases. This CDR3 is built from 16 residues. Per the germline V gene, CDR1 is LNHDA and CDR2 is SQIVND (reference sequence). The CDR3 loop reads CASSISSGGEYNEQFF. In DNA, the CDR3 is TGTGCCAGTAGTATTTCTAGCGGGGGAGAGTACAATGAGCAGTTCTTC. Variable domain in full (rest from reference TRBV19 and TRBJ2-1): DGGITQSPKYLFRKEGQNVTLSCEQNLNHDAMYWYRQDPGQGLRLIYYSQIVNDFQKGDIAEGYSVSREKKESFPLTVTSAQKNPTAFYLCASSISSGGEYNEQFFGPGTRLTVL.

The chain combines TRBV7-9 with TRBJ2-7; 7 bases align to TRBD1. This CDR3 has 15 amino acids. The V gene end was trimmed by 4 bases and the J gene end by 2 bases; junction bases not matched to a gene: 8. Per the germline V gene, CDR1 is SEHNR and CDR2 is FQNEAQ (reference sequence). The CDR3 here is CASSSVRDRTYEQYF. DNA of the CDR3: TGTGCCAGCAGCTCCGTACGGGACAGAACCTACGAGCAGTACTTC.

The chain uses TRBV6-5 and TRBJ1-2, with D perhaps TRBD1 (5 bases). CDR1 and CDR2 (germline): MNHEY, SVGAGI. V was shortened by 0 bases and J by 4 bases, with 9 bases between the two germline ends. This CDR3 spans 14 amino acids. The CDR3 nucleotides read TGTGCCAGCAGTTACTCGTCAACAGGCTATGGCTACACCTTC. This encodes CASSYSSTGYGYTF.

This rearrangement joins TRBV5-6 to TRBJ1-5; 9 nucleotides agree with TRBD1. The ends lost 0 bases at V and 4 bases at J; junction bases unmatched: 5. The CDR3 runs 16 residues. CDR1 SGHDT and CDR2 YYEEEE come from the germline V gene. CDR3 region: CASSLDGTGYNQPQHF. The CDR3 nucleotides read TGTGCCAGCAGCTTGGACGGGACAGGGTATAATCAGCCCCAGCATTTT.

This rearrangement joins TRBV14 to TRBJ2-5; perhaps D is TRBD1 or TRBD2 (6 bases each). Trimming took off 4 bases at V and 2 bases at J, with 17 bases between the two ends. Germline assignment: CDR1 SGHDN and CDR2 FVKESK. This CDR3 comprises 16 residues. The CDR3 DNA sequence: TGTGCCAGCAGCCCCCTATGGAAGGGGGGTCAAGAGACCCAGTACTTC. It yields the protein CASSPLWKGGQETQYF. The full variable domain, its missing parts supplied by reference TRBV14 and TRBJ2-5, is EAGVTQFPSHSVIEKGQTVTLRCDPISGHDNLYWYRRVMGKEIKFLLHFVKESKQDESGMPNNRFLAERTGGTYSTLKVQPAELEDSGVYFCASSPLWKGGQETQYFGPGTRLLVL.

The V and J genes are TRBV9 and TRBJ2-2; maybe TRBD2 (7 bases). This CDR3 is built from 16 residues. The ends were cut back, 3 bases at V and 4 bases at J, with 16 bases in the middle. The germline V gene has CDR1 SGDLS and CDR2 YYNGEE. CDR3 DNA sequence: TGTGCCAGCAGCGCCCCCGGCGGGGGCCCCACCGGGGAGCTGTTTTTT. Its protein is CASSAPGGGPTGELFF.

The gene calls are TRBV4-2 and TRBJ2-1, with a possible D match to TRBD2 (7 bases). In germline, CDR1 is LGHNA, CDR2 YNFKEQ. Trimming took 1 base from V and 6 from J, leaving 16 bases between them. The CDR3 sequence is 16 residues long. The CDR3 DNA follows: TGTGCCAGCAGCCAAGTATTGGGGGGGGGCCTCAATGAGCAGTTCTTC. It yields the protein CASSQVLGGGLNEQFF.

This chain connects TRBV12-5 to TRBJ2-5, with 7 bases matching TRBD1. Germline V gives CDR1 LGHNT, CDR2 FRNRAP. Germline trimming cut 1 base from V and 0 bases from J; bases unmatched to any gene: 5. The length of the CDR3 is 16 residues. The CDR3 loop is CASGLGGTENQETQYF. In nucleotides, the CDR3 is TGTGCTAGTGGTTTGGGAGGGACAGAAAACCAAGAGACCCAGTACTTC.